These 21 T cell receptor beta chains originate from one sample sequenced in a study of shared clonotypes between healthy human individuals. Method: immunoSEQ multiplex PCR; TCRdb's copy keeps in-frame clones and lacks some. This table holds 400,000 to 500,000 clones, 70% to 80% found once. Sequenced material: PBMCs. Receptor source: a middle-aged woman in good health. Some clones in this sample may be carry-over from other donors' samples.

The chain recombines TRBV5-4 with TRBJ2-3; D is possibly TRBD1 (5 bases). The CDR3 has 14 amino acids. Germline CDR1 and CDR2: SGHNT and YYREEE (reference sequence). V was pared by 4 bases and J by 0 bases, with 9 bases between. This CDR3 reads CASSRAGSTDTQYF. The CDR3 DNA reads as TGTGCCAGCAGCCGGGCAGGGAGCACAGATACGCAGTATTTT.

This clone was found once. The chain carries TRBV7-8 and TRBJ1-2, with D unresolved. V was clipped by 5 bases and J by 1 base, with 17 bases between them. CDR3 size: 16 residues. Germline V gene sequence: CDR1 SGHVS, CDR2 FQNEAQ. CDR3 DNA: TGTGCCAGCAGCCCTAGGGTAGTGGTGGTTAACTATGGCTACACCTTC. Its protein is CASSPRVVVVNYGYTF.

The CDR3 is CASNLRTGELFF. As DNA, the CDR3 is TGTGCCAGCAACCTCCGCACCGGGGAGCTGTTTTTT. This chain joins TRBV7-2 and TRBJ2-2; D gene ambiguous. Germline lookup yields CDR1 SGHTA and CDR2 FQGNSA. The CDR3 is 12 residues long. V was cut by 7 bases and J by 4 bases, with 7 bases left in between.

The J gene is TRBJ1-2, the V gene TRBV7-9; D is possibly TRBD1 (6 bases). The germline V gene encodes CDR1 SEHNR and CDR2 FQNEAQ (reference sequence). CDR3 size: 13 residues. V lost 4 bases and J 7 bases, leaving 13 bases between the germline ends. CDR3 loop: CASSYAGGSGYTF. In nucleotides, the CDR3 is TGTGCCAGCAGCTACGCGGGGGGCTCTGGCTACACCTTC.

The J gene is TRBJ2-2, the V gene TRBV30; D gene unclear. Germline V lookup: CDR1 GTSNPN, CDR2 SVGIG (reference sequence). The CDR3 covers 13 residues. V lost 2 bases and J lost 5, with 9 bases in between. DNA for the CDR3: TGTGCCTGGAGTAGGCGCGAGACCGGGGAGCTGTTTTTT. Translating gives CAWSRRETGELFF.

The V call is TRBV11-1, the J call TRBJ2-7; the D is unclear. Per the germline V gene, CDR1 is SGHAT and CDR2 is FQDESV (reference sequence). The ends were cut back, 3 bases at V and 4 bases at J, with 10 bases in the middle. The CDR3 totals 13 residues. For the CDR3, the DNA is TGTGCCAGCAGCTTCGGTCTCAGGTACGAGCAGTACTTC. As protein: CASSFGLRYEQYF.

The chain employs TRBV7-2 and TRBJ2-7; 12 bases agree with TRBD2. V lost 5 bases and J lost 12; bases outside the gene matches: 5. The germline V gene encodes CDR1 SGHTA and CDR2 FQGNSA. The CDR3 runs 12 residues. In nucleotides, the CDR3 is TGTGCCAGCAGCCTCCAGACTAGCGGGAGGTACTTC. It encodes CASSLQTSGRYF.

The rearrangement joins TRBV30 to TRBJ2-5; D is undetermined. The CDR3 has 13 residues. The germline V gene encodes CDR1 GTSNPN and CDR2 SVGIG (reference sequence). V lost 8 bases, J lost 2 bases, and 15 bases lay in between. CDR3 region: CAGLRSDQETQYF. For the CDR3, the DNA is TGTGCCGGCCTGAGGTCAGATCAAGAGACCCAGTACTTC.

As for this clone: A far larger clone is a single base away, which makes a read error likely. V gene TRBV28 combines with J gene TRBJ1-1; a possible D gene is TRBD1 (6 bases). V lost 5 bases and J 1 base, leaving 8 bases between the germline ends. This CDR3 comprises 13 residues. CDR1 MDHEN and CDR2 SYDVKM come from the germline V gene. The CDR3 bases are TGTGCCAGCAGTCGCAGGGGGAACACTGAAGCTTTCTTT. Protein sequence: CASSRRGNTEAFF. Filled out from reference TRBV28 and TRBJ1-1, the complete variable domain reads DVKVTQSSRYLVKRTGEKVFLECVQDMDHENMFWYRQDPGLGLRLIYFSYDVKMKEKGDIPEGYSVSREKKERFSLILESASTNQTSMYLCASSRRGNTEAFFGQGTRLTVV.

This clone was observed a handful of times. The chain uses TRBV5-1 and TRBJ2-5; 7 bases line up with TRBD2. The CDR3 is 14 amino acids. Trimming cost V 2 bases and J 2 bases; bases outside gene matches: 3. CDR1 is SGHRS, CDR2 YFSETQ, per germline. The CDR3 sequence: CASSFALAQETQYF. The CDR3, as DNA: TGCGCCAGCAGCTTCGCACTAGCGCAAGAGACCCAGTACTTC.

The chain carries TRBV29-1 and TRBJ1-1, with D maybe TRBD1 (6 bases). V lost 3 bases and J lost 4, with 12 bases in between. This CDR3 has 13 amino acids. The germline gives CDR1 SQVTM, CDR2 ANQGSEA. Written as DNA, the CDR3 is TGCAGCGTTGAGATAGGGGGGGTCACTGAAGCTTTCTTT. Protein product: CSVEIGGVTEAFF.

The chain employs TRBV5-6 and TRBJ2-7, with 7 bases aligning to TRBD2. Germline CDR1 and CDR2: SGHDT and YYEEEE. The trim removed 3 bases at V and 8 bases at J, leaving 5 bases unmatched. The CDR3 contains 12 residues. The CDR3 DNA follows: TGTGCCAGCAGCTGGGGGGGTCAACAGCAGTACTTC. Translation: CASSWGGQQQYF.

The chain couples TRBV4-1 to TRBJ2-2; no reliable D call. This CDR3 spans 12 amino acids. From germline, CDR1 is MGHRA and CDR2 YSYEKL. V was shortened by 3 bases and J by 7 bases, with 6 bases between the two germline ends. CDR3 residues: CASSHPIGELFF. CDR3 sequence (DNA): TGCGCCAGCAGCCACCCGATCGGGGAGCTGTTTTTT.

The chain couples TRBV6-1 to TRBJ1-1, with D perhaps matching TRBD1 (6 bases). The CDR3 has 16 residues. Per germline, CDR1 MNHNS and CDR2 SASEGT. The V and J ends lost 0 bases and 0 bases respectively, with 11 bases between them. CDR3 in DNA: TGTGCCAGCAGTGAAGCAACAGGGTGGATGAACACTGAAGCTTTCTTT. The encoded protein is CASSEATGWMNTEAFF.

A remark on this clone: A much larger clone lies a single base off, so this may be a read error. The same CDR3 arises from other DNA sequences in this sample as well. The gene calls are TRBV7-9 and TRBJ2-4, with 8 bases identical to TRBD2. This CDR3 is 14 amino acids long. The V gene's germline CDR1 is SEHNR and CDR2 FQNEAQ (reference sequence). CDR3: CASSLREAKNIQYF. For the CDR3, the DNA is TGTGCCAGCAGCCTGCGGGAGGCCAAAAACATCCAGTACTTC.

J is TRBJ2-3 and V is TRBV7-9; D perhaps matches TRBD2 (7 bases). V was shortened by 5 bases and J by 0 bases, with 18 bases between the two germline ends. Germline loops: CDR1 SEHNR, CDR2 FQNEAQ (reference sequence). CDR3 size: 17 residues. The CDR3 here is CASSDPPGGLSTDTQYF. The DNA of the CDR3 is TGTGCCAGCAGCGATCCACCGGGGGGCCTTAGCACAGATACGCAGTATTTT.

This chain joins TRBV5-1 and TRBJ2-7; TRBD1 aligns across 12 bases. Trimming removed 4 bases from V and 11 bases from J; junction bases left unmatched: 13. Germline CDR1 reads SGHRS; CDR2 reads YFSETQ. CDR3 size: 15 residues. The CDR3 loop reads CASSPGTGGAEEKYF. Written as DNA, the CDR3 is TGCGCCAGCAGCCCCGGGACAGGGGGCGCGGAGGAGAAGTACTTC.

V usage is TRBV28 and J usage is TRBJ2-1, with TRBD1 matching 7 bases. The length of the CDR3 is 11 residues. CDR1 is MDHEN, CDR2 SYDVKM, per germline. V was clipped by 9 bases and J by 8 bases; unmatched bases: 4. The CDR3 is CASTGDHEQFF. CDR3 nucleotides: TGTGCCAGTACAGGGGACCATGAGCAGTTCTTC.

Notes on this clone: A far more abundant clone sits one base away, making this likely a read error. Other DNA sequences from this sample encode an identical CDR3 as well. The V and J genes are TRBV29-1 and TRBJ1-1; a weak D match, TRBD1 (5 bases). CDR1 is SQVTM, CDR2 ANQGSEA, per germline. This CDR3 spans 14 amino acids. The DNA of the CDR3 is TGCAGTGTCCTCGGGTGGGGGTCGGACACTGAAGCTTTCTTT. Encoded protein: CSVLGWGSDTEAFF.

By frequency in the sample, this clone is medium-sized. CDR3 in amino acids: CASSYRREVPNEQFF. In nucleotides, the CDR3 is TGTGCCAGCAGTTACAGGCGGGAGGTTCCCAATGAGCAGTTCTTC. This rearrangement joins TRBV6-6 to TRBJ2-1; 8 bases map to TRBD2. The CDR3 loop spans 15 amino acids. The J segment lost 6 bases and the V segment lost 2 bases, leaving 6 bases of the junction unmatched. Germline assignment: CDR1 MNHNY and CDR2 SVGAGI (reference sequence).

This clone occurred many times. The rearrangement uses TRBV11-3 and TRBJ2-7; D perhaps matches TRBD1 (7 bases). V lost 1 base, J lost 8 bases, and 12 bases lay in between. Germline loops: CDR1 SGHNT, CDR2 YENEEA. CDR3 length: 13 residues. The CDR3: CASSLVPGGQQYF. The DNA of the CDR3 is TGTGCCAGCAGCTTAGTCCCAGGGGGGCAGCAGTACTTC.